This entry features one T cell receptor beta chain sequence. This record belongs to a study of blood T cell repertoires in COVID-19. Study summary: There were acute and convalescent COVID-19 samples, and they came from the United States, Italy and Spain. Sample material is recorded as cDNA or gDNA derived from T cells, B-cell-depleted T cells, or PBMCs.

As handled by the study authors: Nucleated cell number was recorded as an estimate derived from reference gene primer amplification. The data were produced by immunoSEQ multiplex PCR, yet TCRdb's version contains in-frame clones alone and is incomplete. The DNA gave D and trimming, while V, J and clone size come from that table. Counted here are 55,000 to 80,000 clones, about 81% occurring once; the ten biggest clones make up around a tenth. The CDR3 extends over 16 amino acids. The germline V and J ends were trimmed by 6 bases and 5 bases, with 20 bases remaining between them. Germline CDR1 reads LNHDA; CDR2 reads SQIVND (reference sequence).

The sample taken for sequencing was peripheral blood. The receptor comes from a human donor in a cohort sampled during active COVID-19. The chain recombines TRBV19 with TRBJ1-5, with a tentative D call TRBD1 (6 bases). The CDR3 reads CASSRMSRGSYQPQHF. CDR3 coding DNA: TGTGCCAGTAGCCGAATGTCCAGGGGTTCTTATCAGCCCCAGCATTTT.